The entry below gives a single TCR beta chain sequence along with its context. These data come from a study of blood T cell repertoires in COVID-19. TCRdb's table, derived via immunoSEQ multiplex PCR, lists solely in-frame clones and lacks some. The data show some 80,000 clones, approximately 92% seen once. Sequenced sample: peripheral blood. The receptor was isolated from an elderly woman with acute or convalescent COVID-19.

CDR3 loop: CASSQKGQGVNEQYF. The CDR3 DNA reads TGTGCCAGCAGCCAAAAGGGACAGGGGGTCAACGAGCAGTACTTC. The chain uses TRBV5-4 and TRBJ2-7, with TRBD1 identical over 11 bases. The CDR3 totals 15 residues. V trimming: 4 bases; J trimming: 5 bases; junction bases outside the gene matches: 8. Germline V gene lookup returns CDR1 SGHNT and CDR2 YYREEE (reference sequence).